This T cell receptor (beta chain) is drawn from a study of glioma-infiltrating T cells after dendritic cell vaccination. The primer mix had 60 V beta and 13 J beta primers. Repertoires were generated with immunoSEQ multiplex PCR, while TCRdb's copy carries only in-frame clones and drops some. Here the sample spans over 55,000 clones, about 80% being singletons. The CDR3 has 15 amino acids. From germline, CDR1 is SGHTA and CDR2 FQGTGA. V was clipped by 3 bases and J by 3 bases; unmatched bases: 5. Time point noted: after dendritic cell vaccination, including at tumor progression/relapse. Only patients with spare fresh-frozen tumor and over two years of follow-up were included. None of the glioblastoma patients had an isocitrate dehydrogenase mutation. PBMC sampling occurred before vaccination, two weeks after the third dose, and at progression.

The receptor was isolated from a human donor with glioblastoma. V gene TRBV7-3 combines with J gene TRBJ2-1; 7 nucleotides match TRBD2. This specimen was blood, taken after dendritic cell vaccination. CDR3 loop: CASSFGKRGYNEQFF. The CDR3 region has the DNA TGTGCCAGCAGCTTTGGGAAGCGGGGCTACAATGAGCAGTTCTTC. The variable domain in full, completed from reference TRBV7-3 and TRBJ2-1, reads GAGVSQTPSNKVTEKGKYVELRCDPISGHTALYWYRQSLGQGPEFLIYFQGTGAADDSGLPNDRFFAVRPEGSVSTLKIQRTERGDSAVYLCASSFGKRGYNEQFFGPGTRLTVL.